Presented here are 21 T cell receptor beta chains from one specimen sequenced in a study of T cells in Graves' hyperthyroidism and ophthalmopathy. The CDR3 regions of TCR beta were amplified from RNA transcripts. In the first-round RT-PCR of the TCR CDR3, the HTBI primer set was used. TCRdb re-analysed the multiplex PCR reads in MiXCR, keeping a single row per CDR3 protein. The sample contains some 560,000 distinct CDR3 sequences, 15% to 18% of which appear only once. Input material: blood. The receptor source for this set is a woman aged 25 to 39 with Graves' hyperthyroidism.

This clonotype came up many times. J is TRBJ1-4 and V is TRBV20-1; D gene unclear. Trimming removed 0 bases at V and 0 bases at J, with 2 bases between. CDR3 length: 13 amino acids. CDR1 and CDR2 from the germline V gene are DFQATT and SNEGSKA (reference sequence). The CDR3 nucleotides read TGCAGTGCTAGAGACACAACTAATGAAAAACTGTTTTTT. It translates to CSARDTTNEKLFF.

This clonotype was observed at least ten times. The chain is built from TRBV12-3 or TRBV12-4 and TRBJ2-7; 8 nucleotides align to TRBD2. With 6 bases clipped from V and 4 bases from J, the junction kept 8 bases outside the gene matches. The CDR3 runs to 14 residues. CDR3 DNA: TGTGCCAGCAGCATGAGCGGGAGCGTTTACGAGCAGTACTTC. Translated, it gives CASSMSGSVYEQYF.

This clonotype has at least ten counts. The J gene is TRBJ2-7, the V gene TRBV5-1; 8 bases align to TRBD1. CDR1 and CDR2 (germline): SGHRS, YFSETQ. The CDR3 has 14 amino acids. V gave up 4 bases and J gave up 4 bases; unmatched junction bases: 7. In DNA, the CDR3 is TGCGCCAGCAGCCAAGGGACAGGCGGTTACGAGCAGTACTTC. It specifies CASSQGTGGYEQYF. The complete variable domain, with remaining parts taken from reference TRBV5-1 and TRBJ2-7, reads KAGVTQTPRYLIKTRGQQVTLSCSPISGHRSVSWYQQTPGQGLQFLFEYFSETQRNKGNFPGRFSGRQFSNSRSEMNVSTLELGDSALYLCASSQGTGGYEQYFGPGTRLTVT.

This clonotype has a count of ten or more. CDR3 protein: CASRIGVNSNQPQHF. The CDR3 DNA reads TGTGCCAGCAGGATTGGGGTAAATAGCAATCAGCCCCAGCATTTT. The chain employs TRBV2 and TRBJ1-5; D call uncertain. The CDR3 length is 15 residues. Germline CDR1 and CDR2: SNHLY and FYNNEI. Trimming took 6 bases from V and 0 from J, leaving 12 bases between them.

This clonotype was found a few times. The chain joins TRBV19 to TRBJ2-7; TRBD1 matches 8 bases. J was trimmed by 1 base and V by 1 base; bases with no gene match: 6. This CDR3 has 16 residues. In germline, CDR1 is LNHDA, CDR2 SQIVND (reference sequence). CDR3: CASSIGAGGNSYEQYF. The CDR3 DNA follows: TGTGCCAGTAGTATAGGGGCAGGGGGCAATTCCTACGAGCAGTACTTC.

The V call is TRBV7-9, the J call TRBJ1-2; a weak D match, TRBD1 (6 bases). The germline V and J ends were trimmed by 5 bases and 7 bases, with 14 bases remaining between them. The germline CDR1 and CDR2 sequences are SEHNR and FQNEAQ (reference sequence). This CDR3 has 13 residues. CDR3 nucleotide sequence: TGTGCCAGCAGCCCTATGGGGGGCGGTGGCTACACCTTC. This sequence encodes CASSPMGGGGYTF.

Comments on this clonotype: The junction departs from germline at one end; a sequencing error may be responsible. This chain uses TRBV2 with TRBJ1-4; 7 bases fit TRBD1. Germline V gene data show CDR1 as SNHLY and CDR2 as FYNNEI. This CDR3 is built from 14 residues. The CDR3 sequence: CASSRTGVDEKPFF. Written as DNA, the CDR3 is TGTGCCAGCAGTCGAACAGGGGTCGATGAAAAACCGTTTTTT.

The chain uses TRBV7-2 and TRBJ2-3; a possible D gene is TRBD2 (6 bases). Trimming cost V 5 bases and J 3 bases, with 18 bases left between them. CDR3 length: 16 residues. Germline CDR1 and CDR2: SGHTA and FQGNSA. This CDR3 reads CASSQGFPGVTDTQYF. The CDR3 coding sequence is TGTGCCAGCAGCCAGGGTTTTCCGGGGGTAACAGATACGCAGTATTTT.

This clonotype was picked up a small number of times. The chain has TRBV27 and TRBJ1-1; 7 bases match TRBD1. The CDR3 is 13 amino acids. The trim removed 8 bases at V and 1 base at J, leaving 4 bases unmatched. CDR1 MNHEY and CDR2 SMNVEV come from the germline V gene (reference sequence). CDR3 sequence: CASGYRGNTEAFF. The CDR3 region has the DNA TGTGCCAGCGGGTACAGGGGGAACACTGAAGCTTTCTTT.

This clonotype was observed many times. The chain joins TRBV20-1 to TRBJ2-7; TRBD2 matches at 8 bases. The CDR3 covers 13 residues. The germline CDR1 and CDR2 sequences are DFQATT and SNEGSKA (reference sequence). V shed 3 bases and J 3 bases; nucleotides not matched to a gene: 4. The CDR3 spells CSARGSGNYEQYF. For the CDR3, the DNA is TGCAGTGCTAGGGGTAGCGGGAACTACGAGCAGTACTTC.

The chain couples TRBV15 to TRBJ1-3; D unclear. Per the germline V gene, CDR1 is LNHNV and CDR2 is YYDKDF (reference sequence). This CDR3 is built from 17 residues. The ends were cut back, 1 base at V and 2 bases at J, with 15 bases in the middle. The CDR3 here is CATSRGGGRATGNTIYF. In nucleotides, the CDR3 is TGTGCCACCAGCAGAGGCGGAGGTAGGGCCACTGGAAACACCATATATTTT.

In this sample, this clonotype turned up a few times. The rearrangement links TRBV7-9 to TRBJ2-2; no clear D. V was clipped by 5 bases and J by 2 bases, with 9 bases between them. Germline assignment: CDR1 SEHNR and CDR2 FQNEAQ (reference sequence). CDR3 length: 14 amino acids. The CDR3 spells CASSISLNTGELFF. The CDR3 DNA reads as TGTGCCAGCAGCATTAGTCTCAACACCGGGGAGCTGTTTTTT.

A few counts support this clonotype. The V and J genes are TRBV6-1 and TRBJ1-1; D remains ambiguous. Trimming pared 5 bases from V and 8 bases from J, leaving 15 bases between. This CDR3 comprises 13 residues. Germline CDR1 is MNHNS and CDR2 is SASEGT. The CDR3 loop is CASSPNYMGEAFF. The CDR3 coding sequence is TGTGCCAGCAGTCCGAATTACATGGGGGAAGCTTTCTTT.

For this clonotype: One end of the junction does not line up with germline, which may come from a read error. The J gene is TRBJ2-1, the V gene TRBV12-3 or TRBV12-4, with D unclear. The CDR3 consists of 14 residues. The CDR3 protein is CATQAIDNFNEQSF. CDR3 in DNA: TGTGCCACCCAAGCAATAGACAACTTCAATGAGCAGTCCTTC.

This clonotype has a count of ten or more. CDR3 region: CASSTWAASGSNEQFF. The DNA for the CDR3 is TGTGCCAGCAGTACTTGGGCGGCTAGCGGGAGTAATGAGCAGTTCTTC. This rearrangement joins TRBV28 to TRBJ2-1; 10 bases match TRBD2. V lost 5 bases, J lost 7 bases, and 11 bases stayed unmatched. CDR1 and CDR2 from the germline V gene are MDHEN and SYDVKM. This CDR3 spans 16 amino acids.

The chain employs TRBV9 and TRBJ2-1, with TRBD2 identical over 10 bases. Germline V gives CDR1 SGDLS, CDR2 YYNGEE. J lost 7 bases, V lost 5 bases, and 3 bases had no gene match. This CDR3 comprises 13 residues. The CDR3 DNA follows: TGTGCCAGCAGTCCTAGCGGGAGAAATGAGCAGTTCTTC. Encoded protein: CASSPSGRNEQFF.

The table lists this clonotype with many counts. The CDR3 reads CASSPGGSNTGELFF. Here the CDR3 DNA reads TGTGCCAGCAGCCCGGGAGGTTCGAACACCGGGGAGCTGTTTTTT. The chain couples TRBV6-1 to TRBJ2-2; 7 positions match TRBD2. Germline values: CDR1 MNHNS, CDR2 SASEGT. Trimming removed 6 bases from V and 0 bases from J; junction bases left unmatched: 4. The length of the CDR3 is 15 residues.

This clonotype was observed at least ten times. V and J are TRBV27 and TRBJ2-1; 10 nucleotides match TRBD2. Per germline, CDR1 MNHEY and CDR2 SMNVEV (reference sequence). V shed 3 bases and J 8 bases; nucleotides not matched to a gene: 7. The CDR3 covers 15 residues. The CDR3 DNA is TGTGCCAGCAGTTTCAGTCTAGCGGGAGACTATGAGCAGTTCTTC. Translated: CASSFSLAGDYEQFF.

This clonotype was seen a handful of times. The V call is TRBV15, the J call TRBJ1-1; no definite D call. With 4 bases removed from V and 1 base from J, the gap between germline ends came to 4 bases. Germline V gene sequence: CDR1 LNHNV, CDR2 YYDKDF (reference sequence). The CDR3 length is 12 residues. CDR3 loop: CATSKGNTEAFF. The CDR3 DNA sequence: TGTGCCACCAGCAAGGGGAACACTGAAGCTTTCTTT.

This clonotype was found many times. This chain connects TRBV12-3 or TRBV12-4 to TRBJ2-7, with D tentatively TRBD1 (6 bases). Trimming cost V 5 bases and J 2 bases, with 13 bases left between them. The CDR3 runs 14 residues. In nucleotides, the CDR3 is TGTGCCAGCAGTCCACAGGGCGGCCCCTACGAGCAGTACTTC. Its translation is CASSPQGGPYEQYF.

This chain uses TRBV2 with TRBJ1-5; 7 bases line up with TRBD1. Germline-derived CDR1 and CDR2 are SNHLY and FYNNEI. J gave up 5 bases and V 6 bases, and 4 bases lay outside the gene matches. This CDR3 contains 13 residues. The CDR3 spells CASRTGRDQPQHF. The CDR3 region has the DNA TGTGCCAGCAGGACAGGGAGGGATCAGCCCCAGCATTTT.